This TCR beta chain is from a study of T cell responses to AZD1222 COVID-19 vaccine. Broader study findings: Mostly white British, mostly female donors; authors suggested clonal diversity may be underestimated. Baseline serology detected seropositivity in only six or seven AZD1222 recipients. Dominant at 160-218 and 743-854, vaccine-associated CD4 TCRs also spanned spike.

CDR1 and CDR2 (germline): SGHRS, YFSETQ. The CDR3 covers 15 residues. J was trimmed by 6 bases and V by 2 bases; bases with no gene match: 7. As for this clone: Its target is not known.

TCRdb's table, derived via immunoSEQ multiplex PCR, lists solely in-frame clones and lacks some. The sample yields about 140,000 clones, just under 95% seen once. The clonotype originates from an adult who had recovered from COVID-19. The chain carries TRBV5-1 and TRBJ1-4; TRBD1 agrees at 7 bases. This specimen consisted of peripheral blood, obtained after recovery from COVID-19. The CDR3 loop reads CASSLRQGEDEKLFF. The CDR3 DNA reads as TGCGCCAGCAGCTTACGACAGGGAGAGGATGAAAAACTGTTTTTT. Complete variable domain (other parts from reference TRBV5-1 and TRBJ1-4): KAGVTQTPRYLIKTRGQQVTLSCSPISGHRSVSWYQQTPGQGLQFLFEYFSETQRNKGNFPGRFSGRQFSNSRSEMNVSTLELGDSALYLCASSLRQGEDEKLFFGSGTQLSVL.